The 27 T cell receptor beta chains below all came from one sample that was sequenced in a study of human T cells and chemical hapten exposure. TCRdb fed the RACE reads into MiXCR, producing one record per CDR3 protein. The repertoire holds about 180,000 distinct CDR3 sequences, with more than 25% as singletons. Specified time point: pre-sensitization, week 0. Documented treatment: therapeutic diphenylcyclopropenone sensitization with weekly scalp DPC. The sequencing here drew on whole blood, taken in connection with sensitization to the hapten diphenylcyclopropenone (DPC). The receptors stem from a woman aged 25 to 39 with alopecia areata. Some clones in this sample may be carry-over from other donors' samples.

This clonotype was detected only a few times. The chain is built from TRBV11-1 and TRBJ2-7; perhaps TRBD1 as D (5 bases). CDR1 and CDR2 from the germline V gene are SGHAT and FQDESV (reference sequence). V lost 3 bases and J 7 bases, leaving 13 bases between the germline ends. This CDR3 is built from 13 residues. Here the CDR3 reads CASSLGRVREQYF. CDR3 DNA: TGTGCCAGCAGCTTGGGCAGGGTGCGGGAGCAGTACTTC.

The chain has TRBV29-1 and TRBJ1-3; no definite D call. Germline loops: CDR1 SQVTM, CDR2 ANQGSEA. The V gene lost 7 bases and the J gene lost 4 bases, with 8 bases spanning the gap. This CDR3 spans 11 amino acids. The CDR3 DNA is TGCAGCGCCCGAAGCGGAAACACCATATATTTT. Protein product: CSARSGNTIYF.

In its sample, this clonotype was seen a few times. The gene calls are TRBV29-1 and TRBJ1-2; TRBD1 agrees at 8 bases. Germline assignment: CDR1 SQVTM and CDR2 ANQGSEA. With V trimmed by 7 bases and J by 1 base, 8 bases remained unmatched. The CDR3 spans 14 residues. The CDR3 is CSGSSGGGNYGYTF. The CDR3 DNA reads TGCAGCGGATCGTCAGGGGGCGGTAACTATGGCTACACCTTC.

The CDR3 region has the DNA TGTGCCAGCAGTTTCTTGGGGGCAGGCCAGCCCCAGCATTTT. The encoded protein is CASSFLGAGQPQHF. The rearrangement joins TRBV28 to TRBJ1-5, with D maybe TRBD1 (6 bases). CDR1 MDHEN and CDR2 SYDVKM come from the germline V gene. The V end lost 3 bases, the J end lost 7 bases, and 13 bases lay between the germline ends. This CDR3 comprises 14 residues.

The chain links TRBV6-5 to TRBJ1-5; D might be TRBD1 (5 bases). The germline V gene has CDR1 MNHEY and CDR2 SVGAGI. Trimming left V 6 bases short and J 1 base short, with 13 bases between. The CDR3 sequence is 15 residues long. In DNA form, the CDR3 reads TGTGCCAGCAGGCGCAAAGGGGACAGCAATCAGCCCCAGCATTTT. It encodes CASRRKGDSNQPQHF.

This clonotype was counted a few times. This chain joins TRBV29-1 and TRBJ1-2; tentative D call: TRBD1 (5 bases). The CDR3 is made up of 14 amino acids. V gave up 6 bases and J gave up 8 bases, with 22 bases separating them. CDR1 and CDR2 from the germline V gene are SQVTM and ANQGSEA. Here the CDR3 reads CSVAMAVGTKGYTF. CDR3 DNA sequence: TGCAGCGTCGCAATGGCGGTCGGGACCAAAGGCTACACCTTC.

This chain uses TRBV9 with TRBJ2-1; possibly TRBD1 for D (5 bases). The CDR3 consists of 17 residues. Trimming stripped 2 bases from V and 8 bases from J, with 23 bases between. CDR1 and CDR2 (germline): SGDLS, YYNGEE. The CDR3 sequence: CASSVPVRTLGGDEQFF. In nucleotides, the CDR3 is TGTGCCAGCAGCGTTCCGGTGAGGACATTGGGTGGAGATGAGCAGTTCTTC. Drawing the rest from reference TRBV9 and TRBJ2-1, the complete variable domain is DSGVTQTPKHLITATGQRVTLRCSPRSGDLSVYWYQQSLDQGLQFLIQYYNGEERAKGNILERFSAQQFPDLHSELNLSSLELGDSALYFCASSVPVRTLGGDEQFFGPGTRLTVL.

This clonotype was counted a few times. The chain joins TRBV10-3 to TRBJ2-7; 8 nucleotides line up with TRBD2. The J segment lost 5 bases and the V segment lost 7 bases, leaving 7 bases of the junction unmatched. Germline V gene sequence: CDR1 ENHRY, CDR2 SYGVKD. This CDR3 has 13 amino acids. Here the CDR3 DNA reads TGTGCCATCACGACTAGCGAGAGGGACGAGCAGTACTTC. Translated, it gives CAITTSERDEQYF.

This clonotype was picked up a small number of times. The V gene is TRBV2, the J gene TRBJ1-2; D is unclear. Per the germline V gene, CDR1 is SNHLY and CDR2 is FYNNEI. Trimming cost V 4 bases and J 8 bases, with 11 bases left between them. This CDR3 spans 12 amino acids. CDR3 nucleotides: TGTGCCAGCAGTGTAGGGTCGCGCGGCTACACCTTC. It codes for CASSVGSRGYTF.

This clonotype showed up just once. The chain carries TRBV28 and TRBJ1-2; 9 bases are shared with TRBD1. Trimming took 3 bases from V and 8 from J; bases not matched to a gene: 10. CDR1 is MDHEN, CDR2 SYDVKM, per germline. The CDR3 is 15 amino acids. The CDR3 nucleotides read TGTGCCAGCAGTTTCTCGGGACAGGGCTCGGGGGGCTACACCTTC. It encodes CASSFSGQGSGGYTF.

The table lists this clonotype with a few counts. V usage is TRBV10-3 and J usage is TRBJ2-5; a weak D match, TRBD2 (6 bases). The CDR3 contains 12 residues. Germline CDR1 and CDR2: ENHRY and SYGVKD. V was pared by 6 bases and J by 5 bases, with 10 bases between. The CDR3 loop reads CAISDREETQYF. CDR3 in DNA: TGTGCCATCAGCGATCGGGAGGAGACCCAGTACTTC.

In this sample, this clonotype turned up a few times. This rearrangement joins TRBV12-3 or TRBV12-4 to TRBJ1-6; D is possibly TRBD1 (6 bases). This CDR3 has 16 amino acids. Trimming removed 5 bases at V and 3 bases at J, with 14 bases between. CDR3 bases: TGTGCCAGCAGTCGCGGGGCAGGGGACTATAATTCACCCCTCCACTTT. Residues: CASSRGAGDYNSPLHF.

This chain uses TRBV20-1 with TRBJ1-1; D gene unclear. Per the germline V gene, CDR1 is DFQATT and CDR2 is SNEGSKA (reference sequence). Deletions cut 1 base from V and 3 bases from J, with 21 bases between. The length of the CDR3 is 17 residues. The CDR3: CSARAPTSTPGDTEAFF. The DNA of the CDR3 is TGCAGTGCTAGAGCCCCGACATCCACACCTGGGGACACTGAAGCTTTCTTT.

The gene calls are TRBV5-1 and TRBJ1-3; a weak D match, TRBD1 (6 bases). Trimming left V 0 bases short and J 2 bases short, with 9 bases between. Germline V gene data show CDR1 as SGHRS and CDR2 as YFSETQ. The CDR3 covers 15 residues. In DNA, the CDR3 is TGCGCCAGCAGCTTGGCAGGGGTAACTGGAAACACCATATATTTT. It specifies CASSLAGVTGNTIYF.

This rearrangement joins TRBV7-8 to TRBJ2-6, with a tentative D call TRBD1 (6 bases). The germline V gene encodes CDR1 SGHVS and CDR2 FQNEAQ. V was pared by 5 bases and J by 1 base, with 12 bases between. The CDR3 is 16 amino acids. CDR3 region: CASSLYRESGANVLTF. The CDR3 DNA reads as TGTGCCAGCAGCCTTTACAGGGAGTCTGGGGCCAACGTCCTGACTTTC.

The CDR3 DNA reads TGTGCCAGCAGCGTAGGTCGGCCAGCGGGAGTAGGGGTCACCGGGGAGCTGTTTTTT. It encodes CASSVGRPAGVGVTGELFF. The chain is built from TRBV9 and TRBJ2-2, with 8 bases matching TRBD2. V was clipped by 0 bases and J by 4 bases; unmatched bases: 14. This CDR3 is 19 amino acids long. The germline gives CDR1 SGDLS, CDR2 YYNGEE. Full variable domain (outside the CDR3, taken from reference TRBV9 and TRBJ2-2): DSGVTQTPKHLITATGQRVTLRCSPRSGDLSVYWYQQSLDQGLQFLIQYYNGEERAKGNILERFSAQQFPDLHSELNLSSLELGDSALYFCASSVGRPAGVGVTGELFFGEGSRLTVL.

CDR3 protein: CASSSPSWNYGYTF. CDR3 sequence (DNA): TGTGCCAGCAGTTCCCCCAGCTGGAACTATGGCTACACCTTC. This chain connects TRBV28 to TRBJ1-2; D gene uncertain. Germline lookup yields CDR1 MDHEN and CDR2 SYDVKM. The CDR3 runs 14 residues. The V end was cut by 4 bases, the J end by 2 bases, with 11 bases between.

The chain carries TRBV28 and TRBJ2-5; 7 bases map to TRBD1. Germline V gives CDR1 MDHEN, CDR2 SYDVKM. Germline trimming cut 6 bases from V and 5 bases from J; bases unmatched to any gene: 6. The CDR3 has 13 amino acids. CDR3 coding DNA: TGTGCCAGCAGCACAGGGGAATTGGAGACCCAGTACTTC. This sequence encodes CASSTGELETQYF.

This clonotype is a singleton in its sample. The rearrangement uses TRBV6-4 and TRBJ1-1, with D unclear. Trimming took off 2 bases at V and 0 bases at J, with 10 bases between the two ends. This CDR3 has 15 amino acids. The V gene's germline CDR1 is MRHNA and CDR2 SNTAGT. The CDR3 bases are TGTGCCAGCAGTGACCGTGCCGGCGTGAACACTGAAGCTTTCTTT. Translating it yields CASSDRAGVNTEAFF.

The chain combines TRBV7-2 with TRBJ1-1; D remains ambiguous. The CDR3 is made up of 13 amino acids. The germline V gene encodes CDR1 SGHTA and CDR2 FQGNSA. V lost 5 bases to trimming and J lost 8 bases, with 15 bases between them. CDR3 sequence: CASSLPRGLEAFF. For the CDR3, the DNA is TGTGCCAGCAGCCTCCCCCGGGGTCTGGAAGCTTTCTTT.

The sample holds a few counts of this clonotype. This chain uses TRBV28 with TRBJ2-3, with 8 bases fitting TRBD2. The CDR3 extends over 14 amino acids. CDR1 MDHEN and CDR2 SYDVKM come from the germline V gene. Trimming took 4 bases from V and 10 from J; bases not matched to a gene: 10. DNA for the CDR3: TGTGCCAGCAGTTGGCGGGGAACCGGGGGGGCGCAGTATTTT. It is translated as CASSWRGTGGAQYF.

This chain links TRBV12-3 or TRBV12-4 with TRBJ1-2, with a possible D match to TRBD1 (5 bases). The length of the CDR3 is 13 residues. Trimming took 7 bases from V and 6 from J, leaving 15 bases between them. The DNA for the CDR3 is TGTGCCAGCACCCTCCCCGGGGGGAATGGCTACACCTTC. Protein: CASTLPGGNGYTF.

The CDR3 sequence is CASSLVSEGNQPQHF. The CDR3 nucleotides are TGTGCCAGCAGCTTAGTCAGTGAGGGCAATCAGCCCCAGCATTTT. The chain has TRBV7-2 and TRBJ1-5; no firm D call. CDR1 is SGHTA, CDR2 FQGNSA, per germline. The V end lost 1 base, the J end lost 2 bases, and 9 bases lay between the germline ends. The CDR3 sequence is 15 residues long.

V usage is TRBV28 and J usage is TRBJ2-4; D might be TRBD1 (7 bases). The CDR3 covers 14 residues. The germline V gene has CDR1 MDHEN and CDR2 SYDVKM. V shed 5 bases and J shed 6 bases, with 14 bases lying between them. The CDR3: CASSPQGGPNIQYF. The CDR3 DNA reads TGTGCCAGCAGTCCCCAGGGGGGACCAAACATTCAGTACTTC.

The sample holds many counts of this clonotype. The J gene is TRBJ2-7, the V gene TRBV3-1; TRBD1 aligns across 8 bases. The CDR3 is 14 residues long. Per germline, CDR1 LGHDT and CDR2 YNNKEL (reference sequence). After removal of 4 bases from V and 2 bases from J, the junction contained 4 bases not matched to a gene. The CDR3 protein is CASSRDRFTYEQYF. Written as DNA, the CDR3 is TGTGCCAGCAGCCGGGACAGGTTTACCTACGAGCAGTACTTC.

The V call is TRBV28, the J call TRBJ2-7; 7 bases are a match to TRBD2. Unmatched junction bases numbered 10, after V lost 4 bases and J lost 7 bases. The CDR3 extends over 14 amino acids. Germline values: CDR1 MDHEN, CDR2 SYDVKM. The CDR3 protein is CASSSAGERREQYF. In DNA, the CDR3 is TGTGCCAGCAGTTCGGCGGGAGAGAGGCGGGAGCAGTACTTC. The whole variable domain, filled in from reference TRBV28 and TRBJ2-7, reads DVKVTQSSRYLVKRTGEKVFLECVQDMDHENMFWYRQDPGLGLRLIYFSYDVKMKEKGDIPEGYSVSREKKERFSLILESASTNQTSMYLCASSSAGERREQYFGPGTRLTVT.

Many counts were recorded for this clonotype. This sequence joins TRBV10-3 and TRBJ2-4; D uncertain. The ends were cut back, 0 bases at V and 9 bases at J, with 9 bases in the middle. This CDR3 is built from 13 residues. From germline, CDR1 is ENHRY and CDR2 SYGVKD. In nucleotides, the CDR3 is TGTGCCATCAGTGAGTCGGGCGTAGGCATTCAGTACTTC. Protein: CAISESGVGIQYF.